This T cell receptor (beta chain) was documented in a study of blood T cell repertoires in COVID-19. The wider study: Acute and convalescent COVID-19 samples came from the United States, Italy and Spain. PBMCs, B-cell-depleted T cells, or T cells provided the cDNA or gDNA that made up the material.

How the authors handled the data: Estimation of nucleated cell counts was performed using reference gene primer amplification. The method was immunoSEQ multiplex PCR; TCRdb's version includes in-frame clones alone and lacks a portion of them. That table is the source of V, J and clone size, and D and trimming were worked out from the DNA. Of roughly 410,000 clones in the sample, about nine tenths are singletons; the top ten hold under 2%. Trimming shortened V by 6 bases and J by 0 bases, and 15 bases separated the two germline ends. Germline lookup yields CDR1 MDHEN and CDR2 SYDVKM. The CDR3 has 15 residues. The Seattle patients, enrolled during active infection, were followed longitudinally.

Sequences were obtained from peripheral blood. The sequence came from a middle-aged woman with COVID-19, enrolled during active disease. V gene TRBV28 combines with J gene TRBJ2-7; D gene uncertain. CDR3 amino acids: CASSTSGASSYEQYF. DNA for the CDR3: TGTGCCAGCAGCACCTCAGGTGCCAGCTCCTACGAGCAGTACTTC.